This T cell receptor beta chain was sequenced in a study of T cell responses to AZD1222 COVID-19 vaccine. For the study at large: Analysis merged second doses at about 4 or about 12 weeks. Study-level results: Seropositivity was recorded at baseline in only 6 or 7 AZD1222 recipients. Nearly half of spike-specific TCRs reportedly target unmutated variant regions. There were vaccine-associated CD4 TCRs across spike, dominant at 160-218 and 743-854.

Turning to this clone: The antigen is undetermined.

The CDR3 totals 17 residues. Deletions cut 4 bases from V and 4 bases from J, with 17 bases between. The germline V gene has CDR1 LGHNA and CDR2 YNFKEQ. This table comes from immunoSEQ multiplex PCR, and its TCRdb copy is limited to in-frame clones, with some not included. The sample carries 150,000 to 200,000 clones, approximately 88% recorded once. This TCR derives from an adult in good health. The sample in question was peripheral blood, obtained on day 0 of AZD1222 vaccination. The chain joins TRBV4-2 to TRBJ2-6; D may match TRBD1 or TRBD2 (5 bases each). CDR3 sequence (DNA): TGTGCCAGCAGCCCCCCCAATCAGGGAGCGGGGGCCAACGTCCTGACTTTC. Residues: CASSPPNQGAGANVLTF.